The 13 T cell receptor beta chains given below trace back to one sample, sequenced in a study of blood T cell repertoires in COVID-19. Sequenced by immunoSEQ multiplex PCR; TCRdb stores in-frame clones only, minus some. This sample yields around 150,000 clones, of which approximately 82% are seen a single time; approximately 11% belongs to the top ten. The sample consisted of peripheral blood. The receptors come from a man in his sixties who had recovered from COVID-19.

This clone was counted only a few times. The rearrangement uses TRBV6-5 and TRBJ1-2; the match to TRBD1 covers 8 bases. The V gene's germline CDR1 is MNHEY and CDR2 SVGAGI. This CDR3 has 15 residues. Losses at the gene ends were 6 bases for V and 8 bases for J; bases not matched to a gene: 14. Here the CDR3 DNA reads TGTGCCAGCAGCCTCTCCCCGCAGGGGGCGAGCGGCTACACCTTC. Translated, it gives CASSLSPQGASGYTF.

This chain joins TRBV11-1 and TRBJ1-3; D is ambiguous. This CDR3 comprises 14 residues. Germline CDR1 SGHAT, CDR2 FQDESV (reference sequence). V was trimmed by 5 bases and J by 0 bases, leaving 8 bases between them. DNA for the CDR3: TGTGCCAGCAGCCGAACCAGCTCTGGAAACACCATATATTTT. This sequence encodes CASSRTSSGNTIYF. Variable domain in full (rest from reference TRBV11-1 and TRBJ1-3): EAEVAQSPRYKITEKSQAVAFWCDPISGHATLYWYRQILGQGPELLVQFQDESVVDDSQLPKDRFSAERLKGVDSTLKIQPAELGDSAMYLCASSRTSSGNTIYFGEGSWLTVV.

This clone has only one observation. The sample contains more than one DNA sequence encoding this CDR3. In DNA, the CDR3 is TGCGCCAGCAGCTTAGGGGACTACAATGAGCAGTTCTTC. This codes for CASSLGDYNEQFF. The chain carries TRBV5-1 and TRBJ2-1; D possibly corresponds to TRBD1 (5 bases). Germline V gives CDR1 SGHRS, CDR2 YFSETQ. Between the trimmed V and J ends, which lost 2 bases and 3 bases, there was a span of 6 bases. The CDR3 is 13 amino acids.

This clone was observed a handful of times. The chain couples TRBV3-1 (or the pseudogene TRBV3-2) to TRBJ1-1; possibly TRBD1 for D (6 bases). CDR1 and CDR2 from the germline V gene are LGHDT and YNNKEL (reference sequence). V lost 8 bases and J 0 bases, leaving 13 bases between the germline ends. This CDR3 comprises 14 residues. The CDR3 DNA sequence: TGTGCCAGCTCCCCAAACAGGGTGAACACTGAAGCTTTCTTT. This encodes CASSPNRVNTEAFF.

The J gene is TRBJ2-7, the V gene TRBV29-1; the match to TRBD1 covers 7 bases. This CDR3 is built from 14 residues. J gave up 1 base and V 6 bases, and 9 bases lay outside the gene matches. The germline CDR1 and CDR2 sequences are SQVTM and ANQGSEA. In DNA, the CDR3 is TGCAGCGTGATCAGGACAGGTTTTTCCTACGAGCAGTACTTC. This encodes CSVIRTGFSYEQYF.

J is TRBJ2-2 and V is TRBV5-8; weak D call: TRBD1 (5 bases). The length of the CDR3 is 16 residues. The V end was cut by 4 bases, the J end by 0 bases, with 13 bases between. Germline loops: CDR1 SGHTS, CDR2 YDEGEE. Here the CDR3 DNA reads TGTGCCAGCAGCGCCTACAGGCGCTCGAACACCGGGGAGCTGTTTTTT. It yields the protein CASSAYRRSNTGELFF. The full variable domain, in which reference TRBV5-8 and TRBJ2-2 provide the parts outside the CDR3, is EAGVTQSPTHLIKTRGQQATLRCSPISGHTSVYWYQQALGLGLQFLLWYDEGEERNRGNFPPRFSGRQFPNYSSELNVNALELEDSALYLCASSAYRRSNTGELFFGEGSRLTVL.

This chain connects TRBV7-2 to TRBJ1-5, with D unclear. Germline CDR1 reads SGHTA; CDR2 reads FQGNSA. This CDR3 spans 14 amino acids. With 2 bases removed from V and 5 bases from J, the gap between germline ends came to 10 bases. CDR3 DNA: TGTGCCAGCAGCTTACATACAAGCGATCAGCCCCAGCATTTT. Amino acids: CASSLHTSDQPQHF. The entire variable domain, with the rest obtained from reference TRBV7-2 and TRBJ1-5, is as follows: GAGVSQSPSNKVTEKGKDVELRCDPISGHTALYWYRQSLGQGLEFLIYFQGNSAPDKSGLPSDRFSAERTGGSVSTLTIQRTQQEDSAVYLCASSLHTSDQPQHFGDGTRLSIL.

The rearrangement uses TRBV11-3 and TRBJ2-2; TRBD2 matches 7 bases. The CDR3 contains 15 residues. V lost 5 bases and J lost 5; bases outside the gene matches: 8. Germline CDR1 is SGHNT and CDR2 is YENEEA. The CDR3 here is CASSGAGAVTGELFF. CDR3 nucleotides: TGTGCCAGCAGCGGTGCGGGAGCAGTTACCGGGGAGCTGTTTTTT.

The chain uses TRBV5-1 and TRBJ2-1, with TRBD2 identical over 12 bases. After removal of 4 bases from V and 0 bases from J, the junction contained 5 bases not matched to a gene. Germline V gene data show CDR1 as SGHRS and CDR2 as YFSETQ. The CDR3 sequence is 17 residues long. The CDR3 nucleotides read TGCGCCAGCAGCCTCGGACTAGCGGGGCACTCCTACAATGAGCAGTTCTTC. Amino acids: CASSLGLAGHSYNEQFF.

In this sample, this clone turned up once. The CDR3 spells CASSWGTSGSGEQFF. CDR3 nucleotide sequence: TGTGCCAGCAGCTGGGGGACTAGCGGGAGTGGTGAGCAGTTCTTC. This chain uses TRBV7-2 with TRBJ2-1; 14 bases map to TRBD2. Germline V CDR1 and CDR2: SGHTA, FQGNSA. The CDR3 extends over 15 amino acids. Trimming removed 4 bases from V and 9 bases from J; junction bases left unmatched: 5.

The chain combines TRBV6-5 with TRBJ1-2; TRBD1 might be the D (6 bases). The V end lost 7 bases, the J end lost 7 bases, and 16 bases lay between the germline ends. This CDR3 is built from 13 residues. Per the germline V gene, CDR1 is MNHEY and CDR2 is SVGAGI. CDR3 sequence reads: CASTERQGSGYTF. DNA for the CDR3: TGTGCCAGCACAGAACGGCAGGGGTCTGGCTACACCTTC.

The V gene is TRBV7-3, the J gene TRBJ1-2; 9 positions match TRBD1. Germline V CDR1 and CDR2: SGHTA, FQGTGA. This CDR3 is 14 amino acids long. Trimming at V came to 5 bases and at J to 6 bases, leaving 7 bases not matched to a gene. In DNA, the CDR3 is TGTGCCAGCAGCCCCGACAGGGGGTTGGATGGCTACACCTTC. It encodes CASSPDRGLDGYTF.

The rearrangement links TRBV9 to TRBJ1-2; D possibly corresponds to TRBD1 (6 bases). The CDR3 length is 14 residues. Germline V gene sequence: CDR1 SGDLS, CDR2 YYNGEE. The ends were cut back, 2 bases at V and 7 bases at J, with 15 bases in the middle. The CDR3, as DNA: TGTGCCAGCAGCGTCGAGGCACAGGGTCGTGGCTACACCTTC. This sequence encodes CASSVEAQGRGYTF.